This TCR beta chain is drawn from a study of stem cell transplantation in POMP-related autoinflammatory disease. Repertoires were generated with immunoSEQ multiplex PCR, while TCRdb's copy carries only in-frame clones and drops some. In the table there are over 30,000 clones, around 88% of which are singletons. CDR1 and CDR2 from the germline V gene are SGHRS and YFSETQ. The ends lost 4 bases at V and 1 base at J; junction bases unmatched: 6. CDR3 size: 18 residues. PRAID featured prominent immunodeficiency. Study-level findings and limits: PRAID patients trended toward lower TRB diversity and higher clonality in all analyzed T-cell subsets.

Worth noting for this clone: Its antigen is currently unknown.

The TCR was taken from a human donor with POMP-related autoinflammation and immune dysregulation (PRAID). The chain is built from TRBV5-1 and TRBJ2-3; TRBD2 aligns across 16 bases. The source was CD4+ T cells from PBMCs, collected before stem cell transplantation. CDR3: CASSPGLAGGPGTDTQYF. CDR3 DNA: TGCGCCAGCAGCCCGGGACTAGCGGGGGGGCCGGGCACAGATACGCAGTATTTT.